This T cell receptor beta chain was recorded in a study of T cells after posttransplantation cyclophosphamide. Germline V CDR1 and CDR2: SGHTA, FQGNSA. CDR3 length: 15 amino acids. J gave up 6 bases and V 4 bases, and 8 bases lay outside the gene matches. The method was immunoSEQ multiplex PCR; TCRdb's version includes in-frame clones alone and lacks a portion of them. The sample shows 3,000 to 4,000 clones, more than 80% of them seen only once. Treatment was busulfan-fludarabine conditioning, a marrow graft, and cyclophosphamide on days +3 and +4. V usage is TRBV7-2 and J usage is TRBJ2-2; 7 bases fit TRBD1. Here the sequenced sample was PBMCs, taken after allogeneic stem cell transplant with posttransplant cyclophosphamide. This receptor was obtained from a female patient aged 50 to 60 who received an allogeneic stem cell transplant from an unrelated donor, was CMV-positive, and had acute and chronic GVHD. Some T cells may be the graft donor's. CDR3 in DNA: TGTGCCAGCAGCTCGAACAGGGGAATCGCCGGGGAGCTGTTTTTT. As protein: CASSSNRGIAGELFF.